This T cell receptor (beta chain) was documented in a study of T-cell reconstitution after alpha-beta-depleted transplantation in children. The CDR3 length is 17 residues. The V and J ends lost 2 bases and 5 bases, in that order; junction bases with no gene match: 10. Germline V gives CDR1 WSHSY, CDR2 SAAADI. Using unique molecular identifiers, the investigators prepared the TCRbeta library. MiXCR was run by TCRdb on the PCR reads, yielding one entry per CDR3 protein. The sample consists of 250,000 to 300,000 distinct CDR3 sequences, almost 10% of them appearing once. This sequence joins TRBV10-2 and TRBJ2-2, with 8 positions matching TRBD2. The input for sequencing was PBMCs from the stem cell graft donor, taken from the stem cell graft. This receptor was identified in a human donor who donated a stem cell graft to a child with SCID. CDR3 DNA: TGCGCCAGCAGTGAGCAATTCGGCGGGGGGAGTACCGGGGAGCTGTTTTTT. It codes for CASSEQFGGGSTGELFF.